This TCR beta chain is drawn from a study of T cells expressing NK-cell markers. Whole-study context: In the group of eight sequenced donors, seven were HCMV-seropositive and one was seronegative.

CDR1 and CDR2 (germline): SGHAT, FQNNGV. This CDR3 spans 14 amino acids. For each CDR3 protein, TCRdb gives one entry from its re-call of the 5' RACE reads, without DNA. The sample's table shows 350,000 to 450,000 distinct CDR3 sequences. This TCR was sampled from a man aged 18 to 69 in good health. The sequencing input was blood T cells: a sorted CD56 or NKG2C T cell subset, CD4+ or CD8+ T cells, or bulk PBMC T cells (not recorded which). The gene calls are TRBV11-2 and TRBJ2-7. This CDR3 is CASSLAWQSYEQYF.